A selection of T cell receptor beta chains follows, all from one sample in a study of control samples from healthy donors and cancer patients. Data came from immunoSEQ multiplex PCR; TCRdb stores just in-frame clones and leaves some out. Of approximately 71,000 clones detected, roughly 86% appear once; the ten largest clones hold around 20%. The sequencing input was PBMCs. The origin of the receptors is a man aged 55 to 70 with lung cancer. CDR3s include the opening cysteine and the closing phenylalanine or tryptophan. Each record gives: J gene, V gene, D gene, CDR3 protein. The D gene is left open where the match is weak.

J: TRBJ1-1; V: TRBV27; D: -; CDR3: CASRALTSSNTEAFF
J: TRBJ2-4; V: TRBV12-5; D: -; CDR3: CASGWTQDGEGVKNIQYF
J: TRBJ2-2; V: TRBV11-2; D: -; CDR3: CASSGGTKNTGELFF
J: TRBJ2-7; V: TRBV18; D: TRBD1; CDR3: CASRSVVDRGPYEQYF
J: TRBJ1-5; V: TRBV6-1; D: -; CDR3: CASSEALGYGNQPQHF
J: TRBJ1-3; V: TRBV5-6; D: TRBD1; CDR3: CASRKAGGGQGSGNTIYF
J: TRBJ2-2; V: TRBV9; D: TRBD2; CDR3: CASSGVAGTSGTGELFF
J: TRBJ2-1; V: TRBV7-3; D: TRBD1; CDR3: CASSFTGGSYNEQFF
J: TRBJ1-2; V: TRBV5-1; D: TRBD1; CDR3: CASSLVAGTGSGYTF
J: TRBJ1-5; V: TRBV15; D: -; CDR3: CATSRVSNWGDSNQPQHF
J: TRBJ2-3; V: TRBV12-3/TRBV12-4; D: -; CDR3: CASSLLTTDTQYF
J: TRBJ1-3; V: TRBV19; D: TRBD1; CDR3: CASSSKPESGTGGSAGNTIYF
J: TRBJ1-2; V: TRBV10-2; D: TRBD1; CDR3: CASSSDRGRNGYTF
J: TRBJ2-5; V: TRBV24-1; D: -; CDR3: CATSEGGTQETQYF
J: TRBJ2-3; V: TRBV24-1; D: TRBD1; CDR3: CATSDGTGVRDTQYF
J: TRBJ1-3; V: TRBV3-1/TRBV3-2; D: -; CDR3: CASSPTTGSRSGNTIYF
J: TRBJ2-3; V: TRBV5-1; D: TRBD1; CDR3: CASSLLTGGGTDTQYF
J: TRBJ2-5; V: TRBV5-1; D: -; CDR3: CASSGTGGGGETQYF
J: TRBJ2-7; V: TRBV12-5; D: -; CDR3: CASGLVPVSYEQYF
J: TRBJ2-1; V: TRBV6-5; D: -; CDR3: CASRDNTGGDEQFF
J: TRBJ1-1; V: TRBV6-1; D: -; CDR3: CASSELGGFVNTEAFF
J: TRBJ1-1; V: TRBV6-5; D: TRBD1; CDR3: CASSYRQGASTEAFF
J: TRBJ2-1; V: TRBV11-1; D: -; CDR3: CASSPVRREQFF
J: TRBJ2-5; V: TRBV24-1; D: -; CDR3: CATSDSHRETQYF
J: TRBJ1-4; V: TRBV7-3; D: -; CDR3: CASSLGGFNEKLFF
J: TRBJ2-3; V: TRBV11-3; D: -; CDR3: CASSFRKSGGSTDTQYF
J: TRBJ2-2; V: TRBV6-5; D: TRBD1; CDR3: CASCRDRRTGELFF
J: TRBJ1-1; V: TRBV7-9; D: -; CDR3: CASSLAHGYQNTEAFF
J: TRBJ1-3; V: TRBV18; D: -; CDR3: CASSPYDRGNSGNTIYF
J: TRBJ2-3; V: TRBV19; D: TRBD2; CDR3: CASKKAGGLDTQYF
J: TRBJ2-7; V: TRBV9; D: -; CDR3: CARSAGGGQATYEQYF
J: TRBJ1-1; V: TRBV10-3; D: TRBD1; CDR3: CAIGLGTGGSTPKYNTEAFF
J: TRBJ1-6; V: TRBV6-6; D: -; CDR3: CASSHGPPSGSPLHF
J: TRBJ2-1; V: TRBV7-9; D: TRBD1; CDR3: CASSRTDRGQFF
J: TRBJ2-3; V: TRBV7-3; D: -; CDR3: CASSLMGGGTDTQYF
J: TRBJ1-5; V: TRBV5-5; D: -; CDR3: CASSLSSNQPQHF
J: TRBJ2-1; V: TRBV27; D: -; CDR3: CASSFLARSNNEQFF
J: TRBJ1-2; V: TRBV11-3; D: -; CDR3: CASSPSIGTYGYTF
J: TRBJ2-2; V: TRBV27; D: -; CDR3: CASSSTPGRRSGTGELFF
J: TRBJ1-1; V: TRBV25-1; D: -; CDR3: CASSTLAAEAFF
J: TRBJ2-3; V: TRBV4-2; D: -; CDR3: CASSQQLESPTDTQYF
J: TRBJ2-5; V: TRBV5-4; D: TRBD1; CDR3: CASSVRTGYEETQYF
J: TRBJ1-1; V: TRBV5-4; D: -; CDR3: CASSQTVNTEAFF
J: TRBJ1-1; V: TRBV5-1; D: -; CDR3: CASSQQGAGNTEAFF
J: TRBJ1-1; V: TRBV30; D: -; CDR3: CAWSDRREAFF
J: TRBJ1-2; V: TRBV2; D: TRBD1; CDR3: CASSGSQGGGYGYTF
J: TRBJ2-2; V: TRBV9; D: -; CDR3: CASSGYRGGKTGELFF
J: TRBJ1-1; V: TRBV27; D: TRBD1; CDR3: CASSTKTGLGAEAFF
J: TRBJ2-3; V: TRBV2; D: -; CDR3: CASSPGHTDTQYF
J: TRBJ1-1; V: TRBV7-6; D: -; CDR3: CASSPQQTERSEAFF
J: TRBJ1-5; V: TRBV12-3/TRBV12-4; D: -; CDR3: CASSPKARWPQHF
J: TRBJ2-5; V: TRBV3-1/TRBV3-2; D: -; CDR3: CACWLTGTHEETQYF
J: TRBJ2-2; V: TRBV3-1/TRBV3-2; D: TRBD2; CDR3: CASSPRTSGGRTGELFF
J: TRBJ2-2; V: TRBV2; D: -; CDR3: CASSDMEAANTGELFF